This T cell receptor (beta chain) comes out of a study of identical twins. Study-wide points: Models, which agreed with sharing between unrelated individuals, nonetheless underestimated the out-of-frame TCR alpha sharing seen in monozygotic twins.

Unique molecular identifiers were present on cDNA, and template switching added a universal primer site. TCRdb independently ran MiXCR on the 5' RACE reads; one entry per CDR3 protein. This sample has approximately 690,000 distinct CDR3 sequences, with approximately 6.1% found just once. This clonotype was recorded many times. Its specificity is unknown. The CDR3 covers 13 residues. V lost 6 bases, J lost 8 bases, and 11 bases lay in between. The genes are TRBV12-3 or TRBV12-4 and TRBJ1-6; D is unresolved. This receptor was identified in a man between 18 and 29 years old in good health. Source material: naive T cells sorted from blood. In DNA, the CDR3 is TGTGCCAGCAGGAGAAAGGTCGATTCACCCCTCCACTTT. Translation gives CASRRKVDSPLHF.